These T cell receptor beta chains were read from a single sample in a study of shared clonotypes between healthy human individuals. Measured with immunoSEQ multiplex PCR; TCRdb has only the in-frame clones, and not every one. The table includes 1.5 million to 2.5 million clones, approximately 94% detected once. The sequenced sample was naive CD8+ T cells sorted from blood. The receptors stem from a man aged 18 to 30 in good health. Both conserved end residues are part of each CDR3. A D gene is named only where the DNA matches it firmly. Clone size is stated in some rows and not others, as once, few, many or a class when expanded.

D gene,V gene,J gene,clone size,CDR3 protein,CDR3 DNA
TRBD1,TRBV30,TRBJ2-1,.,CAWSPGQGHNEQFF,TGTGCCTGGAGCCCGGGACAGGGCCACAATGAGCAGTTCTTC
.,TRBV2,TRBJ2-5,once,CASSEAVRGPEQAETQYF,TGTGCCAGCAGTGAAGCGGTTAGGGGCCCGGAGCAGGCAGAGACCCAGTACTTC
TRBD1,TRBV6-5,TRBJ2-7,once,CASSWTGDSYEQYF,TGTGCCAGCAGTTGGACAGGAGATTCCTACGAGCAGTACTTC
.,TRBV4-3,TRBJ2-7,.,CASSQGYRNYEQYF,TGCGCCAGCAGCCAAGGTTACAGGAACTACGAGCAGTACTTC
TRBD1,TRBV2,TRBJ1-2,once,CASTRGQDSYGYTF,TGTGCCAGCACCAGAGGACAGGACAGCTATGGCTACACCTTC
TRBD1,TRBV10-3,TRBJ1-2,.,CAISGQGYSGGAYGYTF,TGTGCCATCAGTGGACAGGGATATTCCGGAGGGGCCTATGGCTACACCTTC
.,TRBV7-9,TRBJ1-4,few,CASSAAGEGANEKLFF,TGTGCCAGCAGCGCCGCGGGGGAAGGGGCTAATGAAAAACTGTTTTTT
.,TRBV27,TRBJ2-7,.,CASSLYGGAYEQYF,TGTGCCAGCAGTTTATACGGGGGAGCATACGAGCAGTACTTC
TRBD1,TRBV27,TRBJ1-6,.,CASSPGTGSLGSPLHF,TGTGCCAGCAGTCCAGGGACAGGGTCTTTGGGTTCACCCCTCCACTTT
.,TRBV7-8,TRBJ2-1,once,CASSLARTYNEQFF,TGTGCCAGCAGCTTAGCCAGGACCTACAATGAGCAGTTCTTC
TRBD1,TRBV5-1,TRBJ2-7,.,CASSGPTGAISYEQYF,TGCGCCAGCAGCGGCCCCACAGGGGCCATCTCCTACGAGCAGTACTTC
.,TRBV5-1,TRBJ2-7,.,CASSFDRGASYEQYF,TGCGCCAGCAGCTTTGATCGTGGGGCCTCCTACGAGCAGTACTTC
TRBD1,TRBV2,TRBJ2-7,.,CASPSYDRGGSYEQYF,TGTGCCAGCCCTAGTTATGACAGGGGGGGGTCCTACGAGCAGTACTTC
.,TRBV2,TRBJ2-7,few,CASSLTEPYEQYF,TGTGCCAGCAGCCTAACAGAGCCCTACGAGCAGTACTTC
.,TRBV19,TRBJ1-6,.,CASSIEWFNSPLHF,TGTGCCAGTAGTATCGAGTGGTTTAATTCACCCCTCCACTTT
.,TRBV11-2,TRBJ2-2,.,CASSLVNTGELFF,TGTGCCAGCAGCCTAGTAAACACCGGGGAGCTGTTTTTT
TRBD2,TRBV27,TRBJ2-4,.,CASSFNGAGENIQYF,TGTGCCAGCAGTTTTAATGGGGCGGGGGAGAACATTCAGTACTTC
TRBD1,TRBV27,TRBJ2-1,.,CASSLLSLGTGGEDEQFF,TGTGCCAGCAGTTTACTCTCTCTCGGGACAGGGGGGGAGGATGAGCAGTTCTTC
TRBD1,TRBV6-1,TRBJ1-4,.,CASSELRGPEKLFF,TGTGCCAGCAGTGAATTAAGGGGGCCTGAAAAACTGTTTTTT
TRBD1,TRBV7-9,TRBJ2-2,.,CASSLARQGAGELFF,TGTGCCAGCAGCTTAGCGCGGCAGGGGGCCGGGGAGCTGTTTTTT
TRBD2,TRBV7-2,TRBJ2-3,.,CASSPSGATDTQYF,TGTGCCAGCAGCCCTAGCGGGGCCACAGATACGCAGTATTTT
.,TRBV28,TRBJ2-5,.,CASSSVQVQETQYF,TGTGCCAGCAGTTCCGTTCAGGTCCAAGAGACCCAGTACTTC
.,TRBV28,TRBJ2-1,.,CASSLRGNEQFF,TGTGCCAGCAGTCTACGGGGGAATGAGCAGTTCTTC